This entry is about one TCR beta chain. This sample was included in a study of blood T cell repertoires in COVID-19. Germline values: CDR1 SGHTS, CDR2 YDEGEE. The V end lost 4 bases, the J end lost 4 bases, and 15 bases lay between the germline ends. This CDR3 region has 15 residues. The assay was immunoSEQ multiplex PCR, and TCRdb's table has in-frame clones only and misses some. In the table there are 150,000 to 200,000 clones, 85% to 90% of which are singletons. This chain uses TRBV5-8 with TRBJ2-1; TRBD2 is a possible D gene (6 bases). Material: peripheral blood. The sequence was obtained from a man younger than 35 with active or convalescent COVID-19. CDR3 DNA: TGTGCCAGCAGCAGAGCCGGGACTTCTTACAATGAGCAGTTCTTC. Its translation is CASSRAGTSYNEQFF. Variable domain in full (rest from reference TRBV5-8 and TRBJ2-1): EAGVTQSPTHLIKTRGQQATLRCSPISGHTSVYWYQQALGLGLQFLLWYDEGEERNRGNFPPRFSGRQFPNYSSELNVNALELEDSALYLCASSRAGTSYNEQFFGPGTRLTVL.